Below are 25 T cell receptor beta chains sequenced from a single sample in a study of T cell repertoires in cytomegalovirus infection (dated by TCRdb to about 2019). Reads for this sample came from an Illumina HiSeq 1500. TCRdb reworked the public reads: Q25 trimming with fastp, MiXCR clone assembly, productive beta chains retained. CDR3 protein duplicates are merged, each entry listing the most common genes and DNA. This sample comprises about half a million distinct CDR3 sequences, 33% of them detected only once. The ten largest clones add up to roughly 15% of the sample. Their antigens remain unidentified. The treatment or condition label for this specimen denotes: in vitro stimulation with specific CMV peptide epitopes to enrich CMV-specific T cells. Material: cultured PBMCs, obtained from culture after CMV antigen stimulation. These receptors came from a human donor in good health (CMV status not recorded). Some clones in this sample may be carry-over from other donors' samples.

This chain joins TRBV7-6 and TRBJ2-1; TRBD2 matches 8 bases. Germline assignment: CDR1 SGHVS and CDR2 FNYEAQ. V shed 2 bases and J 8 bases; nucleotides not matched to a gene: 8. This CDR3 is 15 amino acids long. Written as DNA, the CDR3 is TGTGCCAGCAGCTTATACGGGAGGGCGGTCGATGAGCAGTTCTTC. Translated: CASSLYGRAVDEQFF.

The chain is built from TRBV10-3 and TRBJ2-7; 8 bases match TRBD2. The ends lost 5 bases at V and 2 bases at J; junction bases unmatched: 14. CDR1 ENHRY and CDR2 SYGVKD come from the germline V gene. There are 17 residues in the CDR3. The CDR3: CAISPGLGREETYEQYV. For the CDR3, the DNA is TGTGCCATCAGTCCGGGACTTGGGCGGGAGGAAACCTACGAGCAGTACGTC.

This sequence joins TRBV7-2 and TRBJ2-5, with 9 nucleotides matching TRBD1. The germline gives CDR1 SGHTA, CDR2 FQGNSA. Trimming removed 3 bases from V and 4 bases from J; junction bases left unmatched: 3. The CDR3 runs to 14 residues. The CDR3 sequence is CASSFPDRGETQYF. As DNA, the CDR3 is TGTGCCAGCAGCTTCCCGGACAGGGGAGAGACCCAGTACTTC.

This clonotype was recorded many times. This chain links TRBV11-2 with TRBJ1-1, with D tentatively TRBD1 (6 bases). The CDR3 is 14 residues long. Trimming removed 3 bases at V and 1 base at J, with 9 bases between. Germline V lookup: CDR1 SGHAT, CDR2 FQNNGV. The CDR3 is CASSLTGQNTEAFF. For the CDR3, the DNA is TGTGCCAGCAGCTTGACAGGTCAGAACACTGAAGCTTTCTTT.

The gene calls are TRBV20-1 and TRBJ2-1, with TRBD2 identical over 7 bases. The CDR3 extends over 14 amino acids. Per germline, CDR1 DFQATT and CDR2 SNEGSKA (reference sequence). V trimming: 1 base; J trimming: 4 bases; junction bases outside the gene matches: 4. As DNA, the CDR3 is TGCAGTGCTAGAGTGGGCGGGAGATACAATGAGCAGTTCTTC. It is translated as CSARVGGRYNEQFF.

This clonotype has a handful of counts. This chain uses TRBV7-2 with TRBJ1-2, with 9 bases lining up with TRBD1. Unmatched junction bases numbered 7, after V lost 3 bases and J lost 5 bases. The CDR3 is 15 amino acids. The germline V gene encodes CDR1 SGHTA and CDR2 FQGNSA. Here the CDR3 DNA reads TGTGCCAGCAGCTTCCGGGACAGGGCAGGTTATGGCTACACCTTC. Protein sequence: CASSFRDRAGYGYTF.

This clonotype was detected a few times. This chain uses TRBV11-2 with TRBJ2-1, with D uncertain. V gave up 5 bases and J gave up 5 bases, with 10 bases separating them. The CDR3 extends over 13 amino acids. The V gene's germline CDR1 is SGHAT and CDR2 FQNNGV. CDR3 bases: TGTGCCAGCAGCCCCGTTACCCACAATGAGCAGTTCTTC. Encoded protein: CASSPVTHNEQFF.

This chain connects TRBV6-2 or TRBV6-3 to TRBJ2-1; weak D call: TRBD1 (5 bases). The CDR3 runs 13 residues. Trimming took 6 bases from V and 7 from J, leaving 13 bases between them. Per the germline V gene, CDR1 is MNHEY and CDR2 is SVGEGT. CDR3 in amino acids: CASSPGSWNEQFF. The DNA of the CDR3 is TGTGCCAGCAGCCCAGGGTCGTGGAATGAGCAGTTCTTC.

This chain connects TRBV7-3 to TRBJ2-1, with D possibly being TRBD2 (5 bases). V shed 2 bases and J shed 8 bases, with 13 bases lying between them. The CDR3 contains 14 residues. Germline V gene lookup returns CDR1 SGHTA and CDR2 FQGTGA. In DNA, the CDR3 is TGTGCCAGCAGCTTAGGTCTGTGGCGGGATGAGCAGTTCTTC. It encodes CASSLGLWRDEQFF.

This clonotype was detected only once. The chain uses TRBV7-2 and TRBJ2-2; maybe TRBD2 (6 bases). The germline CDR1 and CDR2 sequences are SGHTA and FQGNSA. V lost 1 base and J lost 5, with 11 bases in between. The CDR3 length is 15 residues. As DNA, the CDR3 is TGTGCCAGCAGCTTAGACGAGGGGAGGACCGGGGAGCTGTTTTTT. Protein: CASSLDEGRTGELFF.

The chain uses TRBV20-1 and TRBJ1-5, with D tentatively TRBD1 (5 bases). The germline V gene has CDR1 DFQATT and CDR2 SNEGSKA (reference sequence). Deletions cut 4 bases from V and 0 bases from J, with 7 bases between. The CDR3 is 13 amino acids. The CDR3 nucleotides read TGCAGTGCTACCAGGGATAGCAATCAGCCCCAGCATTTT. Amino acid sequence: CSATRDSNQPQHF.

V is TRBV7-9 and J is TRBJ2-2, with TRBD2 matching over 9 bases. The ends lost 0 bases at V and 5 bases at J; junction bases unmatched: 4. Germline lookup yields CDR1 SEHNR and CDR2 FQNEAQ (reference sequence). The CDR3 consists of 16 residues. CDR3 DNA sequence: TGTGCCAGCAGCTTAGCTAGCGGGAGTTCGACCGGGGAGCTGTTTTTT. It is translated as CASSLASGSSTGELFF.

This clonotype was seen a few times. The chain employs TRBV19 and TRBJ1-3; 7 bases match TRBD1. V was clipped by 5 bases and J by 8 bases; unmatched bases: 15. Germline lookup yields CDR1 LNHDA and CDR2 SQIVND (reference sequence). This CDR3 spans 16 amino acids. This CDR3 reads CASSWGQIKSGDTIYF. CDR3 DNA sequence: TGTGCCAGTAGTTGGGGACAGATAAAATCTGGGGACACCATATATTTT.

The chain uses TRBV9 and TRBJ2-2, with TRBD1 identical over 7 bases. With V trimmed by 2 bases and J by 2 bases, 3 bases remained unmatched. Germline V gene data show CDR1 as SGDLS and CDR2 as YYNGEE. CDR3 length: 15 residues. Here the CDR3 reads CASSVGQTNTGELFF. DNA of the CDR3: TGTGCCAGCAGCGTGGGACAGACCAACACCGGGGAGCTGTTTTTT.

Only a few counts were recorded for this clonotype. This chain links TRBV7-8 with TRBJ2-3; 12 nucleotides align to TRBD2. Per the germline V gene, CDR1 is SGHVS and CDR2 is FQNEAQ. The CDR3 covers 16 residues. V lost 4 bases, J lost 3 bases, and 5 bases stayed unmatched. The CDR3: CASSSSGRVGTDTQYF. CDR3 in DNA: TGTGCCAGCAGCTCTAGCGGGAGGGTGGGGACAGATACGCAGTATTTT.

The chain has TRBV14 and TRBJ2-5; D is possibly TRBD2 (5 bases). The V gene lost 0 bases and the J gene lost 1 base, with 12 bases spanning the gap. This CDR3 is 16 amino acids long. Per germline, CDR1 SGHDN and CDR2 FVKESK. The CDR3 DNA follows: TGTGCCAGCAGCCAAGATTTGGGAGAGGGCCAAGAGACCCAGTACTTC. Translated, it gives CASSQDLGEGQETQYF. The complete variable domain, with remaining parts taken from reference TRBV14 and TRBJ2-5, reads EAGVTQFPSHSVIEKGQTVTLRCDPISGHDNLYWYRRVMGKEIKFLLHFVKESKQDESGMPNNRFLAERTGGTYSTLKVQPAELEDSGVYFCASSQDLGEGQETQYFGPGTRLLVL.

This clonotype was observed many times. This chain joins TRBV11-2 and TRBJ1-2, with 10 positions matching TRBD1. J was trimmed by 6 bases and V by 5 bases; bases with no gene match: 18. CDR3 size: 18 residues. CDR1 is SGHAT and CDR2 is FQNNGV in the germline V gene. CDR3: CASSQGQGKSRRGNGYTF. CDR3 DNA sequence: TGTGCCAGCAGCCAGGGACAGGGGAAGTCTAGGCGGGGAAATGGCTACACCTTC.

This clonotype was recorded at least ten times. CDR3 DNA: TGTGCCAGCAGTTCTAGCGGGAGCTCCTACGAGCAGTACTTC. It translates to CASSSSGSSYEQYF. The chain employs TRBV28 and TRBJ2-7, with 10 bases matching TRBD2. The CDR3 totals 14 residues. The germline V gene encodes CDR1 MDHEN and CDR2 SYDVKM. Losses at the gene ends were 4 bases for V and 0 bases for J; bases not matched to a gene: 0.

V gene TRBV9 combines with J gene TRBJ1-1, with D perhaps TRBD1 (6 bases). V lost 0 bases, J lost 6 bases, and 12 bases lay in between. The length of the CDR3 is 14 residues. CDR1 is SGDLS and CDR2 is YYNGEE in the germline V gene. CDR3: CASSVDTGTPEAFF. The CDR3 DNA sequence: TGTGCCAGCAGCGTAGACACAGGGACCCCTGAAGCTTTCTTT.

This clonotype occurred a few times. CDR3 nucleotide sequence: TGTGCCAGCAGTTCATCCAGACAGCTTAATCAGCCCCAGCATTTT. Encoded protein: CASSSSRQLNQPQHF. V usage is TRBV28 and J usage is TRBJ1-5, with D tentatively TRBD1 (5 bases). Germline values: CDR1 MDHEN, CDR2 SYDVKM. Trimming cost V 4 bases and J 4 bases, with 14 bases left between them. The length of the CDR3 is 15 residues.

This rearrangement joins TRBV5-4 to TRBJ1-1, with D hard to call. This CDR3 region has 15 residues. Germline lookup yields CDR1 SGHNT and CDR2 YYREEE (reference sequence). Between the trimmed V and J ends, which lost 3 bases and 6 bases, there was a span of 18 bases. Here the CDR3 DNA reads TGTGCCAGCAGCTCTCACCTCCTGGGAAACCCTGAAGCTTTCTTT. This sequence encodes CASSSHLLGNPEAFF.

The chain carries TRBV7-2 and TRBJ2-7; 8 nucleotides agree with TRBD2. The CDR3 totals 14 residues. Germline CDR1 is SGHTA and CDR2 is FQGNSA. With V trimmed by 0 bases and J by 5 bases, 3 bases remained unmatched. The CDR3 DNA is TGTGCCAGCAGCTTAGCGCGGGAGGTCAACGAGCAGTACTTC. Translating gives CASSLAREVNEQYF.

This rearrangement joins TRBV12-3 or TRBV12-4 to TRBJ1-5; 7 positions match TRBD1. J gave up 2 bases and V 4 bases, and 14 bases lay outside the gene matches. The CDR3 has 18 amino acids. In DNA form, the CDR3 reads TGTGCCAGCAGTTCGCCGGGACAGTCGGTAAGGGGCAATCAGCCCCAGCATTTT. It is translated as CASSSPGQSVRGNQPQHF.

This clonotype has just a few counts. This chain connects TRBV27 to TRBJ2-7, with D possibly TRBD2 on 5 matching bases. With 6 bases removed from V and 1 base from J, the gap between germline ends came to 16 bases. The CDR3 is 15 amino acids. Germline CDR1 is MNHEY and CDR2 is SMNVEV (reference sequence). The chain's CDR3 is CASSITDSSSYEQYF. The CDR3 region has the DNA TGTGCCAGCAGCATTACGGACTCCTCGTCCTACGAGCAGTACTTC.

The V gene is TRBV11-2, the J gene TRBJ2-3, with TRBD1 matching 8 bases. Germline V gene sequence: CDR1 SGHAT, CDR2 FQNNGV. The CDR3 is 14 residues long. Losses at the gene ends were 5 bases for V and 5 bases for J; bases not matched to a gene: 6. CDR3 sequence (DNA): TGTGCCAGCAGCCCACACAGGGGGGAAGATACGCAGTATTTT. Its protein is CASSPHRGEDTQYF.